This T cell receptor (beta chain) was observed in a study of OX40 agonist ivuxolimab in advanced cancers. Study at large: Ivuxolimab, an antibody acting as an agonist of OX40 (CD134), was used to treat patients.

The CDR3 is 11 amino acids. With 8 bases removed from V and 4 bases from J, the gap between germline ends came to 9 bases. CDR1 and CDR2 (germline): MNHEY, SVGAGI. The protocol was immunoSEQ multiplex PCR, while the TCRdb copy is restricted to in-frame clones and leaves out a portion. Among 30,000 to 40,000 clones listed, about 92% were seen once. The sequencing here drew on CD4+ or CD8+ T cells sorted from blood, taken in a trial of the OX40 agonist ivuxolimab. The receptor's source is an adult with an advanced solid tumor such as melanoma, head and neck, liver or kidney cancer. The chain recombines TRBV6-5 with TRBJ2-7, with D hard to call. CDR3 loop: CASAVGYEQYF. Written as DNA, the CDR3 is TGTGCCAGCGCCGTCGGGTACGAGCAGTACTTC.